Sequencing of this TCR beta chain was carried out in a study of blood T cell repertoires in COVID-19. Study-level background: The samples span acute and convalescent COVID-19 from the United States, Italy and Spain. PBMCs, B-cell-depleted T cells, or T cells provided the cDNA or gDNA that made up the material.

In Seattle, patients joined the study during active infection and were tracked longitudinally. Germline CDR1 reads MGHRA; CDR2 reads YSYEKL. This CDR3 has 15 residues. Trimming took 4 bases from V and 2 from J; bases not matched to a gene: 4. Original handling: Amplification of reference gene primers provided the estimated nucleated cell counts. Method: immunoSEQ multiplex PCR; TCRdb's copy keeps in-frame clones and lacks some. The V and J calls and clone size are taken from that table; D and trimming were inferred from the DNA. This sample yields about 130,000 clones, of which roughly four fifths are seen a single time; roughly 15% belongs to the top ten. In its sample, this clone was seen many times.

The sequenced material came from peripheral blood. The chain joins TRBV4-1 to TRBJ1-5; 8 bases map to TRBD1. The TCR was taken from a man aged 25 to 40 with COVID-19, enrolled during active disease. The CDR3 loop is CASSLTGGGNQPQHF. The DNA for the CDR3 is TGCGCCAGCAGCCTTACAGGGGGGGGCAATCAGCCCCAGCATTTT.